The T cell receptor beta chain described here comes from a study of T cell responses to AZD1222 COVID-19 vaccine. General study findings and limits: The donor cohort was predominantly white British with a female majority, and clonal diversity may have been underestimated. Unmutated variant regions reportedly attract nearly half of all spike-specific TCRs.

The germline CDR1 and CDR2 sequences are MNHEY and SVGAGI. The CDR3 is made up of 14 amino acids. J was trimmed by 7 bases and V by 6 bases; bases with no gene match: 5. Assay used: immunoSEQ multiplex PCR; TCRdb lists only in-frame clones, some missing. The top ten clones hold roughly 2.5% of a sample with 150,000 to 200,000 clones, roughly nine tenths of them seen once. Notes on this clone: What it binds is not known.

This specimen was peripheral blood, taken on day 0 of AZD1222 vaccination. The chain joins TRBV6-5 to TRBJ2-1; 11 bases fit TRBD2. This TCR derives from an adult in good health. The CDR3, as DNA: TGTGCCAGCAGCCCCCGGACTAGCGGGAATGAGCAGTTCTTC. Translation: CASSPRTSGNEQFF.